Presented here are 28 T cell receptor beta chains from one specimen sequenced in a study. MiXCR, applied by TCRdb to the RT-PCR reads, yields one record per CDR3 protein. The top ten hold roughly 3.6% of the sample, which has more than 600,000 distinct CDR3 sequences, 13% to 15% seen once. Sequenced material: memory CD4+ T cells from blood. The receptors derive from a female donor in good health, serving as a healthy control.

This clonotype was observed many times. This chain uses TRBV5-6 with TRBJ2-4; D ambiguous. The CDR3 contains 15 residues. V shed 4 bases and J shed 1 base, with 12 bases lying between them. The germline V gene encodes CDR1 SGHDT and CDR2 YYEEEE. CDR3 DNA sequence: TGTGCCAGCAGCCCCGGGCCGTGGGCCAAAAACATTCAGTACTTC. Its protein is CASSPGPWAKNIQYF. The full variable domain, with the rest looked up from reference TRBV5-6 and TRBJ2-4, is DAGVTQSPTHLIKTRGQQVTLRCSPKSGHDTVSWYQQALGQGPQFIFQYYEEEERQRGNFPDRFSGHQFPNYSSELNVNALLLGDSALYLCASSPGPWAKNIQYFGAGTRLSVL.

This clonotype came up a few times. The V gene is TRBV24-1, the J gene TRBJ2-1; TRBD2 aligns across 9 bases. J was trimmed by 12 bases and V by 3 bases; bases with no gene match: 8. CDR1 and CDR2 (germline): KGHDR, SFDVKD. The CDR3 loop spans 14 amino acids. The CDR3 reads CATSDQTSGRMQFF. CDR3 DNA sequence: TGTGCCACCAGTGATCAGACTAGCGGAAGGATGCAGTTCTTC.

The chain carries TRBV4-2 and TRBJ2-6; D uncertain. This CDR3 comprises 17 residues. Trimming removed 0 bases from V and 4 bases from J, with 13 bases in between. CDR1 and CDR2 (germline): LGHNA, YNFKEQ. CDR3 bases: TGTGCCAGCAGCCAAGATTGGATTACCGCCGGGGCCAACGTCCTGACTTTC. It is translated as CASSQDWITAGANVLTF.

Only a few counts were recorded for this clonotype. V gene TRBV20-1 combines with J gene TRBJ2-7; D is perhaps TRBD1 (6 bases). Germline loops: CDR1 DFQATT, CDR2 SNEGSKA (reference sequence). The CDR3 runs to 14 residues. Trimming stripped 2 bases from V and 0 bases from J, with 11 bases between. In nucleotides, the CDR3 is TGCAGTGCTAGAAGACAGGACCGCTCCTACGAGCAGTACTTC. Protein product: CSARRQDRSYEQYF.

The chain is built from TRBV7-2 and TRBJ2-3; tentative D call: TRBD2 (6 bases). This CDR3 is 13 amino acids long. The V gene's germline CDR1 is SGHTA and CDR2 FQGNSA. Trimming took off 3 bases at V and 9 bases at J, with 13 bases between the two ends. CDR3: CASSFGGMVTQYF. The CDR3 region has the DNA TGTGCCAGCAGCTTTGGCGGGATGGTAACGCAGTATTTT.

The DNA for the CDR3 is TGTGCCAGCAGCCCGGACAGCGCGTACTATGGCTACACCTTC. Translation: CASSPDSAYYGYTF. The V call is TRBV7-2, the J call TRBJ1-2; D is possibly TRBD1 (6 bases). V shed 5 bases and J shed 3 bases, with 13 bases lying between them. CDR1 SGHTA and CDR2 FQGNSA come from the germline V gene. This CDR3 has 14 residues.

V is TRBV7-2 and J is TRBJ2-7; TRBD2 matches 13 bases. Looked up from germline, CDR1 is SGHTA and CDR2 is FQGNSA. V was clipped by 6 bases and J by 1 base; unmatched bases: 6. The CDR3 is made up of 16 amino acids. CDR3 DNA: TGTGCCAGCAGAGCGCCGGGACTAGCGGGGTCCTACGAGCAGTACTTC. Its translation: CASRAPGLAGSYEQYF.

This clonotype was detected a few times. Here the CDR3 reads CASSYQGEGTEAFF. DNA of the CDR3: TGTGCCAGCAGTTATCAGGGGGAGGGCACTGAAGCTTTCTTT. This chain uses TRBV6-6 with TRBJ1-1, with 7 bases fitting TRBD1. The J segment lost 4 bases and the V segment lost 3 bases, leaving 5 bases of the junction unmatched. This CDR3 contains 14 residues. Germline V lookup: CDR1 MNHNY, CDR2 SVGAGI (reference sequence).

In this sample, this clonotype turned up a few times. This chain joins TRBV20-1 and TRBJ1-5; D unresolved. Trimming removed 6 bases from V and 5 bases from J, with 20 bases in between. This CDR3 is built from 15 residues. Looked up from germline, CDR1 is DFQATT and CDR2 is SNEGSKA (reference sequence). The CDR3 nucleotides are TGCAGTGCGCACAAAGAACCCGGGCCCTATCAGCCCCAGCATTTT. The encoded protein is CSAHKEPGPYQPQHF.

This clonotype was seen a few times. The chain recombines TRBV28 with TRBJ2-7, with 8 positions matching TRBD2. CDR1 and CDR2 (germline): MDHEN, SYDVKM. The V gene end was trimmed by 4 bases and the J gene end by 2 bases; junction bases not matched to a gene: 10. The CDR3 totals 16 residues. This CDR3 is CASSSRGGSPAYEQYF. The CDR3 DNA follows: TGTGCCAGCAGTTCACGGGGGGGGTCCCCGGCCTACGAGCAGTACTTC.

The rearrangement uses TRBV12-3 or TRBV12-4 and TRBJ2-2, with a tentative D call TRBD1 (5 bases). The CDR3 consists of 14 residues. Trimming stripped 10 bases from V and 4 bases from J, with 16 bases between. The chain's CDR3 is CATGKVSATGELFF. The CDR3 coding sequence is TGTGCCACAGGGAAGGTATCGGCCACCGGGGAGCTGTTTTTT.

This clonotype was found many times. A much larger clone lies a single base off, so this may be a read error. The rearrangement uses TRBV7-9 and TRBJ2-3; D remains ambiguous. Trimming pared 5 bases from V and 0 bases from J, leaving 3 bases between. The CDR3 is 12 amino acids. Germline CDR1 is SEHNR and CDR2 is FQNEAQ (reference sequence). The CDR3 DNA sequence: TGTGCCAGCAGCATTAGCACAGATACGCAGTATTTT. Protein: CASSISTDTQYF.

The J gene is TRBJ2-5, the V gene TRBV11-2; D remains unclear. The germline V gene encodes CDR1 SGHAT and CDR2 FQNNGV. The CDR3 has 12 residues. Trimming removed 5 bases from V and 8 bases from J, with 12 bases in between. CDR3 in DNA: TGTGCCAGCAGCCCCACTCAAGTCACCCAGTACTTC. Translation gives CASSPTQVTQYF.

The chain couples TRBV5-1 to TRBJ1-6; 9 positions match TRBD1. Unmatched junction bases numbered 5, after V lost 4 bases and J lost 9 bases. The CDR3 totals 14 residues. Looked up from germline, CDR1 is SGHRS and CDR2 is YFSETQ. For the CDR3, the DNA is TGCGCCAGCAGCCCCCCGGGACAGGGTTCACCCCTCCACTTT. This encodes CASSPPGQGSPLHF.

This sequence joins TRBV18 and TRBJ2-1; D remains ambiguous. V was cut by 0 bases and J by 9 bases, with 12 bases left in between. Germline assignment: CDR1 KGHSH and CDR2 LQKENI. This CDR3 has 14 residues. The CDR3 loop reads CASSPPKGRVEQFF. The CDR3 nucleotides read TGTGCCAGCTCACCACCGAAGGGTCGGGTTGAGCAGTTCTTC.

This clonotype came up a few times. The V call is TRBV4-2, the J call TRBJ2-1; either TRBD1 or TRBD2 may fit D (5 bases each). Deletions cut 4 bases from V and 7 bases from J, with 17 bases between. The CDR3 consists of 15 residues. The germline gives CDR1 LGHNA, CDR2 YNFKEQ. Here the CDR3 DNA reads TGTGCCAGCAGCCCCTCCCGGGACCCAGGGAATGAGCAGTTCTTC. Amino acids: CASSPSRDPGNEQFF.

The chain employs TRBV19 and TRBJ2-2; D perhaps matches TRBD2 (6 bases). Trimming removed 3 bases at V and 5 bases at J, with 16 bases between. The CDR3 covers 16 residues. The germline V gene has CDR1 LNHDA and CDR2 SQIVND (reference sequence). The CDR3 spells CASSIFSGSSTGELFF. Written as DNA, the CDR3 is TGTGCCAGTAGTATCTTTAGCGGCAGTAGTACCGGGGAGCTGTTTTTT.

The sample holds a few counts of this clonotype. The chain uses TRBV27 and TRBJ2-3; TRBD2 aligns across 10 bases. J lost 4 bases, V lost 5 bases, and 9 bases had no gene match. Germline CDR1 is MNHEY and CDR2 is SMNVEV (reference sequence). CDR3 length: 16 residues. CDR3 loop: CASSPQLAGFADTQYF. CDR3 bases: TGTGCCAGCAGTCCCCAACTAGCGGGGTTCGCAGATACGCAGTATTTT.

This clonotype has ten or more counts. V gene TRBV7-2 combines with J gene TRBJ2-7, with a possible D match to TRBD1 (5 bases). Looked up from germline, CDR1 is SGHTA and CDR2 is FQGNSA. This CDR3 region has 12 residues. Trimming took 3 bases from V and 4 from J, leaving 7 bases between them. This CDR3 is CASSFDSYEQYF. The CDR3 region has the DNA TGTGCCAGCAGCTTCGACAGTTACGAGCAGTACTTC.

This clonotype was seen a few times. The chain employs TRBV5-1 and TRBJ2-1; no definite D call. The CDR3 is made up of 16 amino acids. Trimming removed 1 base from V and 0 bases from J, with 11 bases in between. CDR1 and CDR2 from the germline V gene are SGHRS and YFSETQ. CDR3 bases: TGCGCCAGCAGCTTGCACTACCCTAGCTCCTACAATGAGCAGTTCTTC. This codes for CASSLHYPSSYNEQFF.

CDR3 nucleotide sequence: TGTGCCAGCAGTTACTCGGGACAAATAGCTGGGGCCAACGTCCTGACTTTC. Its protein is CASSYSGQIAGANVLTF. This chain uses TRBV6-5 with TRBJ2-6; a possible D gene is TRBD1 (6 bases). The V end was cut by 0 bases, the J end by 2 bases, with 11 bases between. This CDR3 comprises 17 residues. Germline V gene lookup returns CDR1 MNHEY and CDR2 SVGAGI.

To note about this clonotype: One end of the junction does not line up with germline, which may come from a read error. The chain combines TRBV20-1 with TRBJ1-5, with 12 bases lining up with TRBD1. CDR3 length equals 14 residues. Germline assignment: CDR1 DFQATT and CDR2 SNEGSKA (reference sequence). CDR3 DNA sequence: TGCAGTGCGAGAGGGACAGGGGGCCAACAGCCCCAGCATTTT. Protein product: CSARGTGGQQPQHF.

This clonotype was counted between two and nine times. V gene TRBV27 combines with J gene TRBJ2-2; D unresolved. This CDR3 has 15 residues. The germline V gene encodes CDR1 MNHEY and CDR2 SMNVEV (reference sequence). The CDR3 sequence: CASRLRGSNTGELFF. CDR3 nucleotide sequence: TGTGCGAGTCGGCTACGAGGCTCGAACACCGGGGAGCTGTTTTTT.

This clonotype has more than one count but fewer than ten. The chain uses TRBV6-2 or TRBV6-3 and TRBJ1-2, with unresolved D. There are 15 residues in the CDR3. V was clipped by 7 bases and J by 0 bases, with 15 bases between them. CDR1 is MNHEY, CDR2 SVGEGT, per germline. CDR3 sequence (DNA): TGTGCCAGCACCGCAAACGACGGACCTAACTATGGCTACACCTTC. This encodes CASTANDGPNYGYTF.

J is TRBJ2-3 and V is TRBV5-1, with D perhaps given as TRBD1 or TRBD2 (6 bases each). CDR3 length: 17 amino acids. Germline V lookup: CDR1 SGHRS, CDR2 YFSETQ. Trimming shortened V by 2 bases and J by 4 bases, and 20 bases separated the two germline ends. Here the CDR3 reads CASSFDSWGASSDTQYF. The CDR3 nucleotides are TGCGCCAGCAGCTTCGATAGCTGGGGGGCTAGTTCAGATACGCAGTATTTT.

This clonotype was seen at least ten times. J is TRBJ1-1 and V is TRBV10-3; the D is unclear. The V end was cut by 3 bases, the J end by 1 base, with 3 bases between. Germline assignment: CDR1 ENHRY and CDR2 SYGVKD. This CDR3 contains 12 residues. This CDR3 reads CAISDGNTEAFF. The DNA of the CDR3 is TGTGCCATCAGTGACGGGAACACTGAAGCTTTCTTT.

The chain uses TRBV7-9 and TRBJ1-3; D might be TRBD1 (5 bases). Germline loops: CDR1 SEHNR, CDR2 FQNEAQ (reference sequence). Trimming pared 0 bases from V and 3 bases from J, leaving 21 bases between. The CDR3 length is 19 residues. The CDR3 bases are TGTGCCAGCAGCTTAGCGGGACCTTCCAGCGGGCGCTTTGGAAACACCATATATTTT. As protein: CASSLAGPSSGRFGNTIYF.

This clonotype was counted many times. The V gene is TRBV5-1, the J gene TRBJ1-1, with TRBD1 matching over 7 bases. The CDR3 is made up of 15 amino acids. Germline V gives CDR1 SGHRS, CDR2 YFSETQ. V was clipped by 3 bases and J by 4 bases; unmatched bases: 9. CDR3 DNA sequence: TGCGCCAGCAGCTGGCGAGGGCAGGGGGGCACTGAAGCTTTCTTT. The encoded protein is CASSWRGQGGTEAFF.